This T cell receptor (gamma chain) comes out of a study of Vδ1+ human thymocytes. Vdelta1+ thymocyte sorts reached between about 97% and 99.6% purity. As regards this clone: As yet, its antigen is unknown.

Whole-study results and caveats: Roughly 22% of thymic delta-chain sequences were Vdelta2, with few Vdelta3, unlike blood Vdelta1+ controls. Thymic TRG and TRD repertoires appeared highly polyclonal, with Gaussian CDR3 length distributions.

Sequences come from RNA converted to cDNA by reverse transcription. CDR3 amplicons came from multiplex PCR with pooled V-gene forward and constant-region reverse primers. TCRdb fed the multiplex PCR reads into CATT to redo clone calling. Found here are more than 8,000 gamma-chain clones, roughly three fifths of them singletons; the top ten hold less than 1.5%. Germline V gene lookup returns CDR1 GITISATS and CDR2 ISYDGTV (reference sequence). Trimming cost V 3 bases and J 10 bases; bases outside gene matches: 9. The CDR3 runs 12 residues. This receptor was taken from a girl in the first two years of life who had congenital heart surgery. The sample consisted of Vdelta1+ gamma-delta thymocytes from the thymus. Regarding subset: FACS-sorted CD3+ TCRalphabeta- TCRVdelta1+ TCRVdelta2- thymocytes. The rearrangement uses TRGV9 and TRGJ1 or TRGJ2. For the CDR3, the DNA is TGTGCCTTGTGGGAGCCGCAGGGAAAGAAACTCTTT. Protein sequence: CALWEPQGKKLF.